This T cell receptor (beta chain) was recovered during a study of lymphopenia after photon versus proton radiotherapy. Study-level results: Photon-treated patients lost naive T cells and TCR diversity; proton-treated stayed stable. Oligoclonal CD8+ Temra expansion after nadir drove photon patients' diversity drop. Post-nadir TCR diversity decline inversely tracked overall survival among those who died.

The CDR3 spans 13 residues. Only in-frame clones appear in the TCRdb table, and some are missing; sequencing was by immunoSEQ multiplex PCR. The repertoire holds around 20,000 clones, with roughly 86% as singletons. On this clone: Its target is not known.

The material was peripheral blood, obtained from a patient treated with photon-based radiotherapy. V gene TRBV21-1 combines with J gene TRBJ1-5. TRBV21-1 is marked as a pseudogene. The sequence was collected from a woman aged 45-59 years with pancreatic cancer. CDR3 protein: CARSELGNQPQHF. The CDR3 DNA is TGTGCCAGGTCGGAATTAGGCAATCAGCCCCAGCATTTT.